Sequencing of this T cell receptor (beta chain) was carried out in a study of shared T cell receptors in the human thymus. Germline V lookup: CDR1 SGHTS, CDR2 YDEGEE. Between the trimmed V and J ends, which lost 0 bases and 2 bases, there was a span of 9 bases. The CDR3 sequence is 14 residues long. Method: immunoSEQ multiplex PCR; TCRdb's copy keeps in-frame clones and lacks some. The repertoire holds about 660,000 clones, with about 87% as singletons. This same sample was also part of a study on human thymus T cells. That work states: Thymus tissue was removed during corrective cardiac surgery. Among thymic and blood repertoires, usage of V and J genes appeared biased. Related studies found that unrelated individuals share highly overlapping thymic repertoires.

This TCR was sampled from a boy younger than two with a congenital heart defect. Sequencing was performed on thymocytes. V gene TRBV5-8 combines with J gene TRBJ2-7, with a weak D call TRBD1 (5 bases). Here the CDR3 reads CASSLGRVAYEQYF. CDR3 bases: TGTGCCAGCAGCTTGGGCAGGGTGGCCTACGAGCAGTACTTC.